This T cell receptor beta chain was identified during a study of tumor-infiltrating lymphocytes in primary liver carcinoma. Across the whole study: The five patients, who were men and women, ranged in age from 30 to 69 years.

Study-wide points: Significantly larger top-250-clone fractions were found in tumors than in blood (p = 0.039).

This clonotype was found once. Its antigen remains unidentified. Making TCR beta cDNA involved around 500 ng total RNA and a constant-region primer. Amplification in three nested multiplex PCR rounds with slightly modified ARM-PCR gave rise to TCR beta libraries. Forward primers for TRBV1-TRBV30 and a C-beta reverse primer served the first two PCR rounds, at around 9 cycles each. TCRdb used MiXCR to reprocess the multiplex PCR reads, holding one entry per CDR3 protein. This table holds just under 55,000 distinct CDR3 sequences, about 80% found once. This CDR3 region has 17 residues. Per the germline V gene, CDR1 is SGHRS and CDR2 is YFSETQ. Trimming took 2 bases from V and 5 from J; bases not matched to a gene: 11. The study co-extracted DNA and RNA from 20-30 mg of unsorted bulk tissue. Those sampled were patients whose primary liver carcinoma was treated by surgical resection. There were over 90% viable tumor cells in every single sample of tumor.

Sequencing was performed on liver tumor tissue from sampling region 2. The subset denotes: tumor region T2, inferior pole. The TCR was taken from a man aged 40-55 years with primary liver carcinoma and hepatitis B virus infection. The gene calls are TRBV5-1 and TRBJ2-7; 12 nucleotides agree with TRBD1. The CDR3 loop reads CASSFASGTGGINEQYF. CDR3 nucleotide sequence: TGCGCCAGCAGCTTCGCTAGCGGGACAGGGGGCATCAACGAGCAGTACTTC.